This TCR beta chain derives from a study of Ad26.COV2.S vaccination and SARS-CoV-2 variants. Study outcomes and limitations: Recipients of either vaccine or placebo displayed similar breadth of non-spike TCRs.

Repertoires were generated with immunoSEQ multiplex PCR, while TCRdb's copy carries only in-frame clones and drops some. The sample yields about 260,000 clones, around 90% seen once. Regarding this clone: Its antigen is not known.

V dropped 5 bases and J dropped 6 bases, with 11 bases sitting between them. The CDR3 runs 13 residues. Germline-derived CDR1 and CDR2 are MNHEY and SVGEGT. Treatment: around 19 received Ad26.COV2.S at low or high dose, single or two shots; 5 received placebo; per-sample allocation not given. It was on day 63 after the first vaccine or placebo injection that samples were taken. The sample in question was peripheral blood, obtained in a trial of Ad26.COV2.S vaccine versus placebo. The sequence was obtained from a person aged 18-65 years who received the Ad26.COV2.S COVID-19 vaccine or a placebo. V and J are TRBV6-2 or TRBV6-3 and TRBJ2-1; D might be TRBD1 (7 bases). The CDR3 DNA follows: TGTGCCAGCAGTCCCCAGGGGGGCAATGAGCAGTTCTTC. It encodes CASSPQGGNEQFF.